This is a list of T cell receptor beta chains from one sample in a study of cytomegalovirus exposure and HLA in healthy donors. TCRdb keeps only in-frame clones here, not all; method: immunoSEQ multiplex PCR. The sample includes approximately 150,000 clones, around 80% of them seen just once. Sequencing used PBMCs. Receptors were obtained from a male donor in good health and CMV-seronegative. Both conserved end residues are part of each CDR3. The order of the fields is J gene, clone size, CDR3 length, V gene, CDR3 protein. Not all rows give a size; the values are once, few, many and, for expanded clones, a class.

TRBJ2-2 | once | 14 | TRBV10-3 | CAITGLAGARELFF
TRBJ2-1 | few | 15 | TRBV11-2 | CASRIWLAGRDEQFF
TRBJ1-2 | - | 12 | TRBV30 | CAWSGGAYGYTF
TRBJ2-7 | few | 13 | TRBV5-6 | CASSFQGAGEQYF
TRBJ1-6 | - | 17 | TRBV27 | CASRNPDWGGRASPLHF
TRBJ2-5 | - | 11 | TRBV6-6 | CASSYSGREYF
TRBJ2-1 | - | 18 | TRBV14 | CASSEGGRRRLLDNEQFF
TRBJ2-5 | - | 15 | TRBV7-9 | CASSLAGHYQETQYF
TRBJ2-6 | - | 17 | TRBV18 | CASSPNEGFGGANVLTF
TRBJ2-5 | - | 14 | TRBV5-6 | CASSLGPSLETQYF
TRBJ1-3 | - | 15 | TRBV7-9 | CASSFRVNSGNTIYF
TRBJ2-1 | - | 17 | TRBV30 | CAWMPGLAGGPYNEQFF
TRBJ2-5 | - | 16 | TRBV12-5 | CASGEGWSEGSETQYF
TRBJ2-5 | - | 17 | TRBV21-1 | CASSKGTSGPRRETQYF
TRBJ2-7 | - | 16 | TRBV6-5 | CASSYESGQGAGEQYF
TRBJ2-1 | few | 13 | TRBV6-6 | CASSSGGAVEQFF
TRBJ2-7 | few | 16 | TRBV7-9 | CASTFGGGQGRHEQYF
TRBJ1-2 | - | 13 | TRBV30 | CAWSVAGDGGYTF
TRBJ1-5 | - | 14 | TRBV27 | CASSRQGGNQPQHF
TRBJ1-6 | - | 12 | TRBV10-3 | CAVQGGNSPLHF
TRBJ1-2 | - | 12 | TRBV19 | CASSDSYYGYTF
TRBJ1-2 | - | 13 | TRBV19 | CASTQGLVQGYTF
TRBJ2-2 | - | 15 | TRBV7-8 | CASSPRDRATGELFF
TRBJ1-2 | - | 14 | TRBV2 | CASSYDRRSYGYTF
TRBJ2-7 | - | 16 | TRBV5-1 | CASSSDTSGRIYEQYF
TRBJ1-2 | - | 16 | TRBV13 | CASSLVGDTSNYGYTF
TRBJ2-3 | - | 17 | TRBV5-4 | CASSARIAGTYSDTQYF
TRBJ1-1 | - | 15 | TRBV5-1 | CASSPREGMNTEAFF
TRBJ2-2 | - | 15 | TRBV4-1 | CASSQQGTNTGELFF
TRBJ1-1 | - | 14 | TRBV7-2 | CASRLSGVNTEAFF
TRBJ1-5 | few | 18 | TRBV4-1 | CASSQVAPPARDRQPQHF
TRBJ2-5 | once | 17 | TRBV13 | CASSPRASGGDVETQYF
TRBJ2-5 | - | 11 | TRBV9 | CASSAGETQYF
TRBJ1-1 | - | 14 | TRBV6-5 | CASSYSAGIFEAFF
TRBJ1-4 | - | 16 | TRBV2 | CASSVGEDRRTEKLFF
TRBJ2-7 | - | 15 | TRBV23-1 | CASSQSGRNIYEQYF
TRBJ1-2 | - | 14 | TRBV9 | CASRGGFGRYGYTF
TRBJ2-3 | - | 15 | TRBV10-3 | CAISDGLAGSSKQYF
TRBJ2-2 | - | 16 | TRBV5-1 | CASSSSGTPSTGELFF
TRBJ2-5 | - | 15 | TRBV10-1 | CASSASKGDQETQYF
TRBJ1-2 | - | 13 | TRBV6-5 | CASRLGQNYGYTF
TRBJ1-1 | - | 13 | TRBV5-1 | CASSSRQDTEAFF
TRBJ1-1 | - | 17 | TRBV5-1 | CASSLALTGGGLTEAFF
TRBJ2-2 | - | 15 | TRBV11-2 | CASSPRDRSTGELFF
TRBJ2-2 | - | 14 | TRBV7-9 | CASSETGNTGELFF
TRBJ1-4 | - | 16 | TRBV9 | CASSVGRGFPNEKLFF
TRBJ1-5 | few | 15 | TRBV7-9 | CASSRTGEGYQPQHF
TRBJ1-2 | - | 15 | TRBV29-1 | CSVAGTGRTNYGYTF
- | - | 13 | TRBV12-5 | CASAYDTDYEQYF
TRBJ1-1 | - | 14 | TRBV7-6 | CASSLGTGFTEAFF
TRBJ2-5 | - | 13 | TRBV6-4 | CASSADRGETQYF
TRBJ1-5 | medium-sized | 15 | TRBV2 | CASSKLQGQNQPQHF
TRBJ1-2 | - | 13 | TRBV10-1 | CASSPGREYGYTF
TRBJ1-3 | - | 15 | TRBV6-5 | CASSYSGGTGNTIYF
TRBJ2-7 | - | 13 | TRBV29-1 | CSAEPTQGNEQYF
TRBJ2-2 | - | 16 | TRBV6-5 | CASSYYASTRTGELFF